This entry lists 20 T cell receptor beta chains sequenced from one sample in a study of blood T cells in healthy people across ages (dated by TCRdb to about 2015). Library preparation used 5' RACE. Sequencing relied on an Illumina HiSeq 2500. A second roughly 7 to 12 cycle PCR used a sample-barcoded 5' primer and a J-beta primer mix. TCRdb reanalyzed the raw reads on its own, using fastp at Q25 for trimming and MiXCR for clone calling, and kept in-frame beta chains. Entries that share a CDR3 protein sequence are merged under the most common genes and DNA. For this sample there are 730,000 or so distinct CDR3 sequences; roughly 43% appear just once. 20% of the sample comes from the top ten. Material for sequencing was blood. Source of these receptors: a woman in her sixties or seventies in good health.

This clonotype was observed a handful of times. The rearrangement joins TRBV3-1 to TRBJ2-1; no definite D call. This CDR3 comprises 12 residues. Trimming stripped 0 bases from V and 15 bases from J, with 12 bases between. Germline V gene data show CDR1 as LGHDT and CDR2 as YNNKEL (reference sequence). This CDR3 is CASSQEWLGPFF. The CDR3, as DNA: TGTGCCAGCAGCCAAGAATGGCTAGGCCCGTTCTTC.

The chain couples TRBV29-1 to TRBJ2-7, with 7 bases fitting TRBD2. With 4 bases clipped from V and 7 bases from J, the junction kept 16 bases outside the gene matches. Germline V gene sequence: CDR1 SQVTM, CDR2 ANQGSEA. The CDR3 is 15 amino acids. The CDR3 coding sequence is TGCAGCGTTGCCCCGTCAAGCGGGGATTACAATGAGCAGTACTTC. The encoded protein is CSVAPSSGDYNEQYF.

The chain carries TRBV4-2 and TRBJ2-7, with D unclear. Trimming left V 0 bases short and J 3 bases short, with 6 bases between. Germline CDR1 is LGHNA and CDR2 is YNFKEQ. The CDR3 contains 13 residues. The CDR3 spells CASSQEQRYEQYF. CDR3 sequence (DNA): TGTGCCAGCAGCCAAGAACAGCGCTACGAGCAGTACTTC.

CDR3 in amino acids: CSVEDTGSSYEQYF. In DNA, the CDR3 is TGCAGCGTTGAAGATACAGGGTCATCCTACGAGCAGTACTTC. J is TRBJ2-7 and V is TRBV29-1; D might be TRBD1 (6 bases). Germline V CDR1 and CDR2: SQVTM, ANQGSEA. V shed 0 bases and J shed 1 base, with 10 bases lying between them. The CDR3 is 14 residues long.

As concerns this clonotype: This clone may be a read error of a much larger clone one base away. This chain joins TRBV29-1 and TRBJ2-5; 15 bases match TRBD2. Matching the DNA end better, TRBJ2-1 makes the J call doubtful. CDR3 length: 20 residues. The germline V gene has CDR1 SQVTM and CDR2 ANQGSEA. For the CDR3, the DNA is TGCAGCGTTGCAAGAGATTGGGGGGTATGGACTAGCGGGAGGGAAGAGACCCAGTTCTTC. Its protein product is CSVARDWGVWTSGREETQFF.

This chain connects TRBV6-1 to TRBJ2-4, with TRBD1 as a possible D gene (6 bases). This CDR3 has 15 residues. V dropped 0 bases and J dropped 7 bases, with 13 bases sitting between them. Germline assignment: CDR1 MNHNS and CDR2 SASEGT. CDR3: CASSEAGQGNNIQYF. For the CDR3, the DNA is TGTGCCAGCAGTGAAGCGGGGCAGGGGAACAACATTCAGTACTTC.

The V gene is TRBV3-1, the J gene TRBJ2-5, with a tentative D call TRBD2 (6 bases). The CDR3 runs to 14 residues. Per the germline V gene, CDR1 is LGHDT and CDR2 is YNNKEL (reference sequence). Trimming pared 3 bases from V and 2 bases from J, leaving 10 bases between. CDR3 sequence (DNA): TGTGCCAGCAGCCACGGACTACTACAAGAGACCCAGTACTTC. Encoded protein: CASSHGLLQETQYF.

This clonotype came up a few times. The CDR3 DNA reads as TGTGCCAGCAGCTTTACGGACAGAAGACAAGAGACCCAGTACTTC. Protein: CASSFTDRRQETQYF. V is TRBV7-2 and J is TRBJ2-5; tentatively, D is TRBD1 (6 bases). Germline V lookup: CDR1 SGHTA, CDR2 FQGNSA. The ends were cut back, 3 bases at V and 2 bases at J, with 13 bases in the middle. The CDR3 is 15 residues long.

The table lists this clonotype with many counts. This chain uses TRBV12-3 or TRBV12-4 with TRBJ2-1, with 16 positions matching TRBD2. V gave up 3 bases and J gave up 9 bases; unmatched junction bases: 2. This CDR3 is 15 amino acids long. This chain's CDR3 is CASSLGLAGGLEQFF. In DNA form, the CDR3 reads TGTGCCAGCAGTTTGGGACTAGCGGGGGGGCTTGAGCAGTTCTTC.

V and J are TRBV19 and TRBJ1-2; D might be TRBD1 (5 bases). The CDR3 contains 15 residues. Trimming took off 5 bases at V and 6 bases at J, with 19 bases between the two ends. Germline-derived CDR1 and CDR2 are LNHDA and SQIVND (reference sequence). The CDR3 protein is CASSPMTGLSDGYTF. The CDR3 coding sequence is TGTGCCAGTAGTCCCATGACGGGGCTGAGTGATGGCTACACCTTC.

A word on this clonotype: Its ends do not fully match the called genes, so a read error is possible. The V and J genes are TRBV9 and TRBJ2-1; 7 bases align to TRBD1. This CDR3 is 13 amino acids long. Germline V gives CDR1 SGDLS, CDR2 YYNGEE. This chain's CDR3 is CTSSVIDQGESFF. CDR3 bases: TGTACCAGCAGCGTAATAGACCAGGGGGAATCGTTCTTC.

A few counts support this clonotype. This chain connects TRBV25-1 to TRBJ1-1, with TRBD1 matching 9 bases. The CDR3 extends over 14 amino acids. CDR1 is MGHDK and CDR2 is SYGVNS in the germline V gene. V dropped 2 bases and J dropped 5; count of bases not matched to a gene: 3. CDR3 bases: TGTGCCAGCAGTGAAGTCGGACAGGGGACTGAAGCTTTCTTT. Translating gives CASSEVGQGTEAFF. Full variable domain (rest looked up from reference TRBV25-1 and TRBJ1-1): EADIYQTPRYLVIGTGKKITLECSQTMGHDKMYWYQQDPGMELHLIHYSYGVNSTEKGDLSSESTVSRIRTEHFPLTLESARPSHTSQYLCASSEVGQGTEAFFGQGTRLTVV.

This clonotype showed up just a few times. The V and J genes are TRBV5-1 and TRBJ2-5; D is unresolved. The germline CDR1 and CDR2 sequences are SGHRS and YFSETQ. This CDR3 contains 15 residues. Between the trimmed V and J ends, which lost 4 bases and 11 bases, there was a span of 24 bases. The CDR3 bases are TGCGCCAGCAGCCCCTTCTCCACTCAAACCTACGAACAGTACTTC. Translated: CASSPFSTQTYEQYF.

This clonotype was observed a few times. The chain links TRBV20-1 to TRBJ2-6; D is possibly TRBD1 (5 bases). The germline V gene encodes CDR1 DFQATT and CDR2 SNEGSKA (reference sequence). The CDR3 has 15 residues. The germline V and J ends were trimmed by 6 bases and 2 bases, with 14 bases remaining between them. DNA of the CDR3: TGCAGTGCCCCTGAACAAGGGGCTGGGGCCAACGTCCTGACTTTC. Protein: CSAPEQGAGANVLTF.

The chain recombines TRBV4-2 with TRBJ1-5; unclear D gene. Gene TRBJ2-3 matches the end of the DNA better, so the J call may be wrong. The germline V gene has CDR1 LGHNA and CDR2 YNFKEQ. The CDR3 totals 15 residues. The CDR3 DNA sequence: TGTGCCAGCAGCCAAGATCTGGGTAGCAATCAGCCCCAGTATTTT. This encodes CASSQDLGSNQPQYF.

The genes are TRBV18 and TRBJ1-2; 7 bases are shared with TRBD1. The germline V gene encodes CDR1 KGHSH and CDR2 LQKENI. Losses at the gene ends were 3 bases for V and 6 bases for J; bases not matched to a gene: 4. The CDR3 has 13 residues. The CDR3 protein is CASSPSQGDGYTF. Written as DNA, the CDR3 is TGTGCCAGCTCACCGAGCCAGGGGGATGGCTACACCTTC.

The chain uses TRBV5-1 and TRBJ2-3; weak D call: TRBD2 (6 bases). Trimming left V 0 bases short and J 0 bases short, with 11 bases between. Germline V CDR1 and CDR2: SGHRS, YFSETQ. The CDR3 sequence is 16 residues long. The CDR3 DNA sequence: TGCGCCAGCAGCTTGGCGGCGGGGCTTAGCACAGATACGCAGTATTTT. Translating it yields CASSLAAGLSTDTQYF. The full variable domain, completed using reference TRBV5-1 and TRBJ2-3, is KAGVTQTPRYLIKTRGQQVTLSCSPISGHRSVSWYQQTPGQGLQFLFEYFSETQRNKGNFPGRFSGRQFSNSRSEMNVSTLELGDSALYLCASSLAAGLSTDTQYFGPGTRLTVL.

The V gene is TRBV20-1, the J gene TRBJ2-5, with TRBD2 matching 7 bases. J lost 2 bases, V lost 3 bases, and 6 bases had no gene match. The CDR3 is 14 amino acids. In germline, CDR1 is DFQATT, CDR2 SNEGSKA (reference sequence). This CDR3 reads CSASSMGLQETQYF. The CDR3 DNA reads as TGCAGTGCTAGCTCTATGGGACTACAAGAGACCCAGTACTTC.

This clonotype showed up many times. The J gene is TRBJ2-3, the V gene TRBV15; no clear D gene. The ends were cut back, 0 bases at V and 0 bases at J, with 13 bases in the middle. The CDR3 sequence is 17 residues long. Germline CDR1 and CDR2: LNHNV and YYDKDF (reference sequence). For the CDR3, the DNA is TGTGCCACCAGCAGAGAGGGCCAAGAGACTAGCACAGATACGCAGTATTTT. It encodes CATSREGQETSTDTQYF.

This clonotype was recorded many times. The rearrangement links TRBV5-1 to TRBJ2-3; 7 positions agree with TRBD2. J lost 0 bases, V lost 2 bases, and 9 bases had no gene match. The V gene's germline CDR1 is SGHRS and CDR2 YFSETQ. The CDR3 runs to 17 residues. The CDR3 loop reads CASSFLGAGPSTDTQYF. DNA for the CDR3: TGCGCCAGCAGCTTCCTTGGAGCGGGGCCTAGCACAGATACGCAGTATTTT.